Listed below are T cell receptor beta chains from one sample, sequenced in a study of regulatory T cells in long-lasting Graves disease. TCRdb reprocessed the multiplex PCR reads via MiXCR and lists one record per CDR3 protein. Altogether 300,000 to 500,000 distinct CDR3 sequences are present, less than 25% being singletons, with the ten largest covering roughly 20%. The source was peripheral blood mononuclear cells (PBMCs), collected when the disease was refractory, from a patient treated with antithyroid drugs. The receptors shown here come from a female donor with Graves disease. Each CDR3 is given with its conserved first and last residue. Fields, in order: D gene, J gene, V gene, clone size, CDR3 protein, CDR3 DNA. A D gene is named only where the DNA matches it firmly. Expanded clones are given a class, and other clones once, few, many or no size at all.

. | TRBJ1-6 | TRBV2 | many | CASTLQAWPPLHF | TGTGCCAGCACCCTCCAGGCTTGGCCACCCCTCCACTTT
TRBD1 | TRBJ2-7 | TRBV30 | few | CAWRKVTGVYEQYF | TGTGCCTGGAGAAAAGTGACAGGGGTGTACGAGCAGTACTTC
. | TRBJ2-7 | TRBV12-3/TRBV12-4 | few | CASSLAQGVLDEQYF | TGTGCCAGCAGTTTAGCGCAGGGTGTATTGGACGAGCAGTACTTC
. | TRBJ2-7 | TRBV27 | . | CASSLGRHYEQYF | TGTGCCAGCAGTTTGGGACGGCACTACGAGCAGTACTTC
TRBD1 | TRBJ1-1 | TRBV7-9 | many | CASSFPGGVAAEAFF | TGTGCCAGCAGCTTTCCAGGGGGCGTCGCGGCTGAAGCTTTCTTT
TRBD1 | TRBJ2-5 | TRBV5-6 | many | CASSWVSGTGGPSEETQYF | TGTGCCAGCAGCTGGGTTTCAGGGACAGGGGGCCCAAGCGAAGAGACCCAGTACTTC
. | TRBJ1-4 | TRBV25-1 | . | CASSESRAVLGEKLFF | TGTGCCAGCAGTGAATCCAGGGCAGTACTGGGGGAAAAACTGTTTTTT
TRBD2 | TRBJ2-5 | TRBV5-6 | few | CASSLLLAGSETQYF | TGTGCCAGCAGCTTGCTGCTAGCGGGGTCAGAGACCCAGTACTTC
TRBD1 | TRBJ1-2 | TRBV9 | . | CASSAKTGGDGYTF | TGTGCCAGCAGCGCGAAGACAGGGGGCGACGGCTACACCTTC
. | TRBJ2-7 | TRBV10-1 | . | CASSPAPGYEQYF | TGCGCCAGCAGCCCGGCCCCTGGATACGAGCAGTACTTC
. | TRBJ2-2 | TRBV7-9 | . | CASSPHRVKDGELFF | TGTGCCAGCAGCCCCCATCGGGTCAAGGACGGGGAGCTGTTTTTT
. | TRBJ2-1 | TRBV7-2 | . | CASSLAGAMQFF | TGTGCCAGCAGCTTAGCCGGAGCTATGCAGTTCTTC
. | TRBJ2-2 | TRBV4-3 | . | CASSHDRQSTGELFF | TGCGCCAGCAGCCACGATAGACAGAGCACCGGGGAGCTGTTTTTT
. | TRBJ1-1 | TRBV7-2 | few | CASRPTRNTEAFF | TGTGCCAGCAGACCGACAAGGAACACTGAAGCTTTCTTT
. | TRBJ1-3 | TRBV20-1 | . | CSAPNFGTGRSGNTIYF | TGCAGTGCTCCGAATTTCGGGACCGGACGTTCTGGAAACACCATATATTTT
. | TRBJ2-7 | TRBV27 | few | CASSHDRDGGYEQYF | TGTGCCAGCAGCCACGATAGAGACGGGGGCTACGAGCAGTACTTC
. | TRBJ1-5 | TRBV10-3 | few | CAISTTENQPQHF | TGTGCCATCAGTACGACAGAAAATCAGCCCCAGCATTTT
. | TRBJ2-2 | TRBV7-9 | few | CASSPGGLNTGELFF | TGTGCCAGCAGCCCCGGGGGACTTAACACCGGGGAGCTGTTTTTT
TRBD2 | TRBJ2-7 | TRBV3-1 | few | CASSQDFGRLNEQYF | TGTGCCAGCAGCCAGGATTTCGGGAGGCTCAACGAGCAGTACTTC
. | TRBJ1-1 | TRBV20-1 | . | CSAADIEAFF | TGCAGTGCTGCAGATATAGAAGCTTTCTTT
. | TRBJ2-7 | TRBV30 | many | CAWSSIDSRSYEQYF | TGTGCCTGGAGTTCCATCGACAGCCGCTCCTACGAGCAGTACTTC
. | TRBJ2-3 | TRBV20-1 | once | CSAGGLPDTQYF | TGCAGTGCTGGAGGTTTGCCTGATACGCAGTATTTT
. | TRBJ2-7 | TRBV29-1 | few | CSVEVTSYEQYF | TGCAGCGTTGAGGTAACTTCGTACGAGCAGTACTTC
. | TRBJ1-2 | TRBV2 | many | CASRGVRANYGYTF | TGTGCCAGCAGAGGGGTCAGAGCTAACTATGGCTACACCTTC
TRBD1 | TRBJ1-5 | TRBV6-1 | many | CASKTTGDQQPQHF | TGTGCCAGCAAAACAACAGGGGATCAACAGCCCCAGCATTTT
. | TRBJ1-5 | TRBV19 | . | CASSMLQGRSNQPQHF | TGTGCCAGTAGTATGTTGCAGGGCCGGAGCAATCAGCCCCAGCATTTT
. | TRBJ1-1 | TRBV14 | few | CASSPWAKNTEAFF | TGTGCCAGCAGCCCCTGGGCAAAGAACACTGAAGCTTTCTTT
TRBD1 | TRBJ2-7 | TRBV6-5 | many | CASSYPPTGPEQYF | TGTGCCAGCAGTTATCCCCCGACAGGGCCCGAGCAGTACTTC
TRBD2 | TRBJ2-7 | TRBV7-9 | . | CASSSTGLAGEQYF | TGTGCCAGCAGTTCAACGGGACTAGCGGGCGAGCAGTACTTC
. | TRBJ2-4 | TRBV19 | . | CASSIGSEQGLIVNIQYF | TGTGCCAGTAGTATAGGTTCAGAGCAGGGGCTAATAGTAAACATTCAGTACTTC
. | TRBJ2-7 | TRBV11-2 | many | CASSLAMSLGEQYF | TGTGCCAGCAGCTTAGCAATGTCTCTGGGCGAGCAGTACTTC
. | TRBJ2-5 | TRBV28 | many | CASSSPETQYF | TGTGCCAGCAGTTCTCCAGAGACCCAGTACTTC
. | TRBJ1-3 | TRBV28 | few | CASTRQISGNTIYF | TGTGCCAGCACCCGACAGATCTCTGGAAACACCATATATTTT
. | TRBJ2-7 | TRBV28 | many | CASSPQVYPGEQYF | TGTGCCAGCAGCCCACAGGTATACCCTGGCGAGCAGTACTTC
TRBD2 | TRBJ2-7 | TRBV7-2 | many | CASSSGLAGAGWQIF | TGTGCCAGCAGCTCGGGACTAGCGGGGGCGGGATGGCAGATCTTC
TRBD2 | TRBJ2-7 | TRBV6-2/TRBV6-3 | few | CASRELAGTSYEQYF | TGTGCCAGCAGAGAACTAGCGGGGACCTCCTACGAGCAGTACTTC
. | TRBJ1-3 | TRBV7-9 | few | CASSPSGGAHGNTIYF | TGTGCCAGCAGCCCTAGCGGGGGGGCGCACGGAAACACCATATATTTT
TRBD1 | TRBJ2-7 | TRBV12-3/TRBV12-4 | many | CASSPKPGQASYEQYF | TGTGCCAGCAGTCCTAAGCCTGGACAGGCTTCCTACGAGCAGTACTTC
. | TRBJ2-7 | TRBV7-2 | many | CASSPQIAEQYF | TGTGCCAGCAGCCCTCAAATCGCCGAGCAGTACTTC
TRBD2 | TRBJ2-1 | TRBV18 | . | CASSPAGTRLGNEQFF | TGTGCCAGCTCACCTGCCGGGACTAGACTTGGTAATGAGCAGTTCTTC
. | TRBJ1-1 | TRBV5-6 | . | CASSSTGQGYTEAFF | TGTGCCAGCAGCTCCACGGGACAAGGCTACACTGAAGCTTTCTTT
TRBD2 | TRBJ2-7 | TRBV9 | . | CASSAVAGGSYEQYF | TGCGCCAGCAGTGCAGTAGCGGGTGGTTCCTACGAGCAGTACTTC
. | TRBJ2-7 | TRBV30 | . | CAWSSTVSYEQYF | TGTGCCTGGAGTTCGACAGTCTCCTACGAGCAGTACTTC
. | TRBJ1-3 | TRBV6-5 | few | CASSYSASPGNTIYF | TGTGCCAGCAGTTACTCAGCATCCCCAGGAAACACCATATATTTT
. | TRBJ1-5 | TRBV19 | . | CASRMSGYPTLLGNQPQHF | TGTGCCAGTAGAATGTCAGGGTACCCAACCCTATTAGGCAATCAGCCCCAGCATTTT
. | TRBJ2-2 | TRBV18 | few | CASSRSAGSGAGELFF | TGTGCCAGCTCACGATCCGCGGGAAGTGGTGCCGGGGAGCTGTTTTTT
TRBD2 | TRBJ2-7 | TRBV20-1 | few | CSALPVAGGSYEQYF | TGCAGTGCGCTACCTGTAGCGGGGGGGTCCTACGAGCAGTACTTC
TRBD1 | TRBJ1-4 | TRBV4-1 | few | CASSQEFWTGLNEKLFF | TGCGCCAGCAGCCAAGAGTTTTGGACAGGGCTTAATGAAAAACTGTTTTTT
. | TRBJ2-7 | TRBV11-2 | many | CASSARYEQYF | TGTGCCAGCAGCGCACGATACGAGCAGTACTTC
. | TRBJ2-1 | TRBV6-2/TRBV6-3 | . | CASSSALEDNEQFF | TGTGCCAGCAGTTCCGCCTTGGAGGATAATGAGCAGTTCTTC
. | TRBJ1-5 | TRBV18 | few | CASSPVQVNQPQHF | TGTGCCAGCTCACCAGTACAGGTTAATCAGCCCCAGCATTTT
TRBD2 | TRBJ2-3 | TRBV12-3/TRBV12-4 | . | CASSLPLGLAGVTDTQYF | TGTGCCAGCAGTTTACCCCTTGGACTAGCGGGAGTAACAGATACGCAGTATTTT
. | TRBJ1-1 | TRBV20-1 | few | CSASWRGDTEAFF | TGCAGTGCTAGCTGGAGGGGAGACACTGAAGCTTTCTTT
. | TRBJ2-7 | TRBV7-6 | . | CASSFPEESGQYF | TGTGCCAGCAGCTTCCCGGAGGAGAGCGGGCAGTACTTC